The 3 T cell receptor beta chains listed next were all sequenced from one sample in a study of T-cell reconstitution after alpha-beta-depleted transplantation in children. The library targeted TCRbeta and was prepared with unique molecular identifiers. TCRdb ran MiXCR on the PCR reads and lists one entry per CDR3 protein. The sample lists over 85,000 distinct CDR3 sequences; about 5.6% were seen once. The material was PBMCs, mostly from graft donor cells, obtained 60 days after TCRalphabeta/CD19-depleted stem cell transplant. Source of these receptors: a female patient aged 2-15 years who had a stem cell transplant for Fanconi anemia, so the T cells may come from the graft donor.

The table lists this clonotype with many counts. The rearrangement joins TRBV6-2 or TRBV6-3 to TRBJ2-7, with 11 bases matching TRBD2. The junction had 12 bases not matched to a gene; V was cut back by 5 bases and J by 6 bases. Germline V gene data show CDR1 as MNHEY and CDR2 as SVGEGT. The CDR3 spans 16 residues. CDR3 coding DNA: TGTGCCAGCAGTACCACAAGAGCTAGCGGGAGGTTCGAGCAGTACTTC. Its translation is CASSTTRASGRFEQYF.

The gene calls are TRBV10-2 and TRBJ1-1, with 9 bases lining up with TRBD1. V was clipped by 8 bases and J by 0 bases; unmatched bases: 7. Per germline, CDR1 WSHSY and CDR2 SAAADI. The CDR3 extends over 15 amino acids. The CDR3: CASLDRGAMNTEAFF. CDR3 sequence (DNA): TGCGCCAGCCTTGACAGGGGGGCTATGAACACTGAAGCTTTCTTT.

This clonotype was counted a few times. This chain links TRBV2 with TRBJ2-7; 10 positions agree with TRBD1. Germline V gene sequence: CDR1 SNHLY, CDR2 FYNNEI. V gave up 4 bases and J gave up 3 bases; unmatched junction bases: 6. The CDR3 runs 15 residues. CDR3 sequence reads: CASSAGTGAFYEQYF. The CDR3 nucleotides are TGTGCCAGCAGTGCCGGGACAGGGGCCTTCTACGAGCAGTACTTC.